The present TCR beta chain was sequenced within a study of T cells in Graves' hyperthyroidism and ophthalmopathy. Note on this clonotype: Antigen unknown.

Amplified regions were TCR beta CDR3 sequences from RNA transcripts. First-round RT-PCR with HTBI primers amplified the TCR CDR3 region. TCRdb reanalysed the multiplex PCR reads using MiXCR and keeps one entry per CDR3 protein. This sample has about 480,000 distinct CDR3 sequences, with around an eighth found just once. Study conclusions and caveats: Ophthalmopathy got predicted by the model a median 6.5 months before its onset.

Germline-derived CDR1 and CDR2 are SGHRS and YFSETQ. V was pared by 0 bases and J by 0 bases, with 11 bases between. The CDR3 covers 16 residues. The TCR sequence derives from a young woman with Graves' hyperthyroidism. The sequenced sample consisted of blood. The chain employs TRBV5-1 and TRBJ2-3; weak D call: TRBD1 (6 bases). This CDR3 is CASSLGSGDSTDTQYF. DNA of the CDR3: TGCGCCAGCAGCTTGGGTTCAGGGGATAGCACAGATACGCAGTATTTT.